The TCR beta chain described here comes from a study of glioma-infiltrating T cells after dendritic cell vaccination. Method: immunoSEQ multiplex PCR; TCRdb's copy keeps in-frame clones and lacks some. The data hold about 67,000 clones, with about four fifths observed a single time. This CDR3 spans 13 amino acids. From germline, CDR1 is MNHNY and CDR2 SVGAGI (reference sequence). The V end was cut by 8 bases, the J end by 6 bases, with 13 bases between. V usage is TRBV6-6 and J usage is TRBJ2-2, with D possibly matching TRBD2 (5 bases). The starting material was blood, obtained before dendritic cell vaccination. The sequence was collected from a human donor with glioblastoma. CDR3 DNA sequence: TGTGCCAGCGGTCAAGGAGGCTCCGGGGAGCTGTTTTTT. Translating gives CASGQGGSGELFF.